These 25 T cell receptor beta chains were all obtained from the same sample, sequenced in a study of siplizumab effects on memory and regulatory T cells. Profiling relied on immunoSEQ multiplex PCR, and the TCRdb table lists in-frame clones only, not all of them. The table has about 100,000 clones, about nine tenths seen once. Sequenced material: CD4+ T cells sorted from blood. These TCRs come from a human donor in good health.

The CDR3 sequence is CASSTGQGAQNIQYF. CDR3 nucleotides: TGTGCCAGCAGCACTGGACAGGGGGCGCAAAACATTCAGTACTTC. V and J are TRBV5-6 and TRBJ2-4; 11 bases line up with TRBD1. This CDR3 spans 15 amino acids. The germline CDR1 and CDR2 sequences are SGHDT and YYEEEE. Trimming took 4 bases from V and 5 from J; bases not matched to a gene: 5.

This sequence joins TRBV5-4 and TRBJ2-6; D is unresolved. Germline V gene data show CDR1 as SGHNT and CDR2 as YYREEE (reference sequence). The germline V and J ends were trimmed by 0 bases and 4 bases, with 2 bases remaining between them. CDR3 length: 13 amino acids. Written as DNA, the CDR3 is TGTGCCAGCAGCTTGGCCGGGGCCAACGTCCTGACTTTC. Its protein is CASSLAGANVLTF.

CDR3 protein: CASSERRGSGNTIYF. The CDR3 region has the DNA TGTGCCAGCAGTGAAAGGAGGGGTTCTGGAAACACCATATATTTT. The rearrangement joins TRBV2 to TRBJ1-3; a possible D gene is TRBD1 (5 bases). This CDR3 contains 15 residues. Germline CDR1 is SNHLY and CDR2 is FYNNEI. V lost 2 bases and J lost 1, with 9 bases in between.

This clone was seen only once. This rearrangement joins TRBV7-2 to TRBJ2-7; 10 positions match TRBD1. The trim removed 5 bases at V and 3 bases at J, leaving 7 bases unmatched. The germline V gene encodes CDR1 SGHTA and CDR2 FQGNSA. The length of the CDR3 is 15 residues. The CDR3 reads CASSVGQGTLYEQYF. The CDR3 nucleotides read TGTGCCAGCAGCGTGGGACAGGGGACCCTCTACGAGCAGTACTTC.

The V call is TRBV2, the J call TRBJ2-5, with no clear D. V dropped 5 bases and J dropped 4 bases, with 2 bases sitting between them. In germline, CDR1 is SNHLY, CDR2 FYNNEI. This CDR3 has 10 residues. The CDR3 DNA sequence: TGTGCCAGCAGTTTAGAGACCCAGTACTTC. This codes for CASSLETQYF.

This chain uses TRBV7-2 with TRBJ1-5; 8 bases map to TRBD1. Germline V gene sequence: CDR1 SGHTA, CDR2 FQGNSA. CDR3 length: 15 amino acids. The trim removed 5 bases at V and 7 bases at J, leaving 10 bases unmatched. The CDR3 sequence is CASSADGQGAQPQHF. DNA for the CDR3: TGTGCCAGCAGCGCGGATGGGCAGGGGGCACAGCCCCAGCATTTT.

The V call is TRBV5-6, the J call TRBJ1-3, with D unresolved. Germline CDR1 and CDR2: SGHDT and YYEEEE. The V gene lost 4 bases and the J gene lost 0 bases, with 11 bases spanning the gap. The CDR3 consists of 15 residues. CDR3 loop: CASSPMGDSGNTIYF. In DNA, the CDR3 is TGTGCCAGCAGCCCGATGGGAGACTCTGGAAACACCATATATTTT.

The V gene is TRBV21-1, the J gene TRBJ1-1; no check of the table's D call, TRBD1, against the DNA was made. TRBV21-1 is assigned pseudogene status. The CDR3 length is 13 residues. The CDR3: CASSASRDNEAFF. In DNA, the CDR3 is TGTGCCAGCAGCGCATCCAGGGACAATGAAGCTTTCTTT.

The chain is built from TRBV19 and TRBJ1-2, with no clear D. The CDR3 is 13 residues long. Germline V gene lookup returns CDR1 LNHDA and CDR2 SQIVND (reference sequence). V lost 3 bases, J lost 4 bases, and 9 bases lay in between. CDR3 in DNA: TGTGCCAGTAGTATCGGCGGCCTCTATGGCTACACCTTC. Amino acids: CASSIGGLYGYTF.

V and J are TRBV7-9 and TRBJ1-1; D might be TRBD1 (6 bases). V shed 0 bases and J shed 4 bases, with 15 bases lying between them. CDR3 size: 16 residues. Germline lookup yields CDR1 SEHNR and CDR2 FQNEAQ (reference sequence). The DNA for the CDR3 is TGTGCCAGCAGCTTAGCGTATCCGGGGGCGATCACTGAAGCTTTCTTT. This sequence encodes CASSLAYPGAITEAFF. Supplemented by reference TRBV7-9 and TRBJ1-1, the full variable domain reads DTGVSQNPRHKITKRGQNVTFRCDPISEHNRLYWYRQTLGQGPEFLTYFQNEAQLEKSRLLSDRFSAERPKGSFSTLEIQRTEQGDSAMYLCASSLAYPGAITEAFFGQGTRLTVV.

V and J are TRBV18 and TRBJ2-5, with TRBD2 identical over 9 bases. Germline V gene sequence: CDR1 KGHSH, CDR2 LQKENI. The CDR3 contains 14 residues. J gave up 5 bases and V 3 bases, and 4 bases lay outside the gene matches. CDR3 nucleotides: TGTGCCAGCTCACCCGGGCTAGCGGGGGAGACCCAGTACTTC. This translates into CASSPGLAGETQYF.

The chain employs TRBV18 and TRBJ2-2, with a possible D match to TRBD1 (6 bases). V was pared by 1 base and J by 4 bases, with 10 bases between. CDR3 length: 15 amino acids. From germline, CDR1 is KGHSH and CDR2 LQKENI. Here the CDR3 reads CASSPLGAGTGELFF. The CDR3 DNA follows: TGTGCCAGCTCACCACTGGGGGCAGGCACCGGGGAGCTGTTTTTT.

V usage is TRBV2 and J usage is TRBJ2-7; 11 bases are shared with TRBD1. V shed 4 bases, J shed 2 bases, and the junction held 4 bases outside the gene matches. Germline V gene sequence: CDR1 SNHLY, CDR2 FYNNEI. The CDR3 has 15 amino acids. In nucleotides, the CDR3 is TGTGCCAGCAGTGCGGGACAGGGGGAAACCTACGAGCAGTACTTC. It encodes CASSAGQGETYEQYF.

CDR3 amino acids: CASSDRVGTEAFF. The CDR3 nucleotides are TGCGCCAGCAGTGACAGGGTGGGCACTGAAGCTTTCTTT. This chain joins TRBV10-1 and TRBJ1-1; D is possibly TRBD1 (5 bases). Trimming cost V 3 bases and J 4 bases, with 9 bases left between them. The CDR3 runs to 13 residues. Germline V gene lookup returns CDR1 WNHNN and CDR2 SYGVQD (reference sequence).

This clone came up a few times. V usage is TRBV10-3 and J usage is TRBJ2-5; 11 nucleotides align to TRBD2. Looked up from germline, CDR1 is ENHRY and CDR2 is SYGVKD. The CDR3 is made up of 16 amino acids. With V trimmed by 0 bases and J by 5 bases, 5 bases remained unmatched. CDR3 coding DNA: TGTGCCATCAGTGAGTCTAGCGGGGGGGCCCGGGAGACCCAGTACTTC. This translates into CAISESSGGARETQYF.

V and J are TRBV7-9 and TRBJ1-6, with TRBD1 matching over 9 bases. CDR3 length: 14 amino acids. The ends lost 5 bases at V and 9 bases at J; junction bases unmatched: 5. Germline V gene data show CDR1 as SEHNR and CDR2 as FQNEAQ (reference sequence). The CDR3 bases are TGTGCCAGCAGCGCGGGACAGGGAAGTTCACCCCTCCACTTT. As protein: CASSAGQGSSPLHF.

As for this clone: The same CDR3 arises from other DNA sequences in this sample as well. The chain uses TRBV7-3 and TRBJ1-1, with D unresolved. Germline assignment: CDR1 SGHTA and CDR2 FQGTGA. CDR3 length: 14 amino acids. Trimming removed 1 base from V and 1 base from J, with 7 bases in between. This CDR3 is CASSLMGGNTEAFF. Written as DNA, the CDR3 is TGTGCCAGCAGCTTAATGGGTGGGAACACTGAAGCTTTCTTT. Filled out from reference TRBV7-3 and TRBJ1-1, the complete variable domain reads GAGVSQTPSNKVTEKGKYVELRCDPISGHTALYWYRQSLGQGPEFLIYFQGTGAADDSGLPNDRFFAVRPEGSVSTLKIQRTERGDSAVYLCASSLMGGNTEAFFGQGTRLTVV.

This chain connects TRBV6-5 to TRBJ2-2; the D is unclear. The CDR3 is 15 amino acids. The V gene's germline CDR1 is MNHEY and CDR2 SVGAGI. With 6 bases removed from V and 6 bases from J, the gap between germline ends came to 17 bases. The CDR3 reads CASSDPGPGPGELFF. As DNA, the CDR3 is TGTGCCAGCAGCGACCCGGGCCCAGGCCCCGGGGAGCTGTTTTTT.

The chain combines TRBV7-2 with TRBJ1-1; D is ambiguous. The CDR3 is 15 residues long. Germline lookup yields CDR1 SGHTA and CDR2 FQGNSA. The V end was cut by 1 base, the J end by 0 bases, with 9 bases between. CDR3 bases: TGTGCCAGCAGCTTAGGCGGAGGGATGAACACTGAAGCTTTCTTT. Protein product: CASSLGGGMNTEAFF.

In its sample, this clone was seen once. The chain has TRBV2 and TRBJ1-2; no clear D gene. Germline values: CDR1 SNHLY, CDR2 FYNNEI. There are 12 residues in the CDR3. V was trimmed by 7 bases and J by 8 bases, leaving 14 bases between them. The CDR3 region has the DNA TGTGCCAGCATTTTAAGGGAGGTCGGCTACACCTTC. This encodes CASILREVGYTF.

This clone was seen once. This CDR3 is CASSLAGRTEAFF. The DNA of the CDR3 is TGTGCCAGCAGCTTAGCGGGACGTACTGAAGCTTTCTTT. V and J are TRBV11-1 and TRBJ1-1, with D possibly TRBD1 on 5 matching bases. V dropped 0 bases and J dropped 5 bases, with 7 bases sitting between them. This CDR3 is built from 13 residues. Germline-derived CDR1 and CDR2 are SGHAT and FQDESV (reference sequence).

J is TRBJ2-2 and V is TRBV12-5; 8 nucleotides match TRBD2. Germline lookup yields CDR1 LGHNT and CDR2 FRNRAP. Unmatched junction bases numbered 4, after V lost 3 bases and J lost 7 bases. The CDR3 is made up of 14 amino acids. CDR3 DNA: TGTGCTAGTGGTTTCCAGCGGGGGATCGGGGAGCTGTTTTTT. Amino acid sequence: CASGFQRGIGELFF.

The CDR3 DNA is TGTGCCAGCAGCTTAGGAAATGAGCAGTTCTTC. Protein sequence: CASSLGNEQFF. The V call is TRBV11-3, the J call TRBJ2-1; D gene ambiguous. V was trimmed by 1 base and J by 7 bases, leaving 2 bases between them. The CDR3 has 11 amino acids. Germline loops: CDR1 SGHNT, CDR2 YENEEA.

The CDR3 spells CASSVQGAADTQYF. CDR3 DNA sequence: TGTGCCAGCTCAGTACAGGGGGCTGCAGATACGCAGTATTTT. V gene TRBV18 combines with J gene TRBJ2-3, with 9 bases matching TRBD1. Germline V CDR1 and CDR2: KGHSH, LQKENI. Trimming took 5 bases from V and 4 from J; bases not matched to a gene: 4. The CDR3 length is 14 residues.

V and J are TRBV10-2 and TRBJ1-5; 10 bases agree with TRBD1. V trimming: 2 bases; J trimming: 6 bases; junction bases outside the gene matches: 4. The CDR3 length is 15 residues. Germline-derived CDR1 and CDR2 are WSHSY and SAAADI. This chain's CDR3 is CASSEGQGVGQPQHF. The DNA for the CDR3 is TGCGCCAGCAGTGAGGGACAGGGGGTGGGTCAGCCCCAGCATTTT.